This TCR beta chain was found in a study of T-cell reconstitution after alpha-beta-depleted transplantation in children. Study-level findings and limits: T-cell numbers and diversity one year post-transplant derived largely from freshly generated T cells.

Comment on this clonotype: What it binds is unknown.

TCRbeta library preparation incorporated unique molecular identifiers. TCRdb recomputed calls from the PCR reads with MiXCR, one row per CDR3 protein. The sample has a few hundred thousand distinct CDR3 sequences; more than 20% are singletons. This clonotype was sampled from a boy in the first two years of life with Wiskott-Aldrich syndrome, due to receive a stem cell transplant. Specimen: PBMCs, collected before TCRalphabeta/CD19-depleted stem cell transplant.

The CDR3 spells CSARDSGFFLREYF. In nucleotides, the CDR3 is TGCAGTGCTAGAGATTCTGGATTTTTTTTAAGGGAGTACTTC. The gene calls are TRBV20-1 and TRBJ2-7; no clear D gene. Germline values: CDR1 DFQATT, CDR2 SNEGSKA (reference sequence). V gave up 0 bases and J gave up 11 bases, with 20 bases separating them. This CDR3 comprises 14 residues.